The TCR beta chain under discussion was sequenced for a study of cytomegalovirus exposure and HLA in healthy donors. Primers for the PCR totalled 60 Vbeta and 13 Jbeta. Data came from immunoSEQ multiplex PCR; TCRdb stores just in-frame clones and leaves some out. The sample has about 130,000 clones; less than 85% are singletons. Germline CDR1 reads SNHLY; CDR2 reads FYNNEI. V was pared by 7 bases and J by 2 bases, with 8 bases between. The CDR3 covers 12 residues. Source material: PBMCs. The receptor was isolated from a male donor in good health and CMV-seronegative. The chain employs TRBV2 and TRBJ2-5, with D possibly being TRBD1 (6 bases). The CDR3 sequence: CASIRGQETQYF. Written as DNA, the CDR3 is TGTGCCAGCATCAGGGGACAAGAGACCCAGTACTTC.